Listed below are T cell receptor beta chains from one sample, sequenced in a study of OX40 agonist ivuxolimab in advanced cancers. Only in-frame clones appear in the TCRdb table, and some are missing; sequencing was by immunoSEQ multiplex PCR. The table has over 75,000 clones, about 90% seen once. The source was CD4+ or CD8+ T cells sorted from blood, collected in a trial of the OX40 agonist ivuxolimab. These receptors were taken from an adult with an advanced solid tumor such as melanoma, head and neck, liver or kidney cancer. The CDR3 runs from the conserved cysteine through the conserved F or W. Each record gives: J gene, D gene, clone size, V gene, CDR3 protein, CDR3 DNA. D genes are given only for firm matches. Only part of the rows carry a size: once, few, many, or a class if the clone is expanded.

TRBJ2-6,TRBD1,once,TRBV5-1,CASNPGTGTSGANVLTF,TGCGCCAGCAACCCCGGGACAGGAACCTCTGGGGCCAACGTCCTGACTTTC
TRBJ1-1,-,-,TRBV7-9,CASSYLTGNTEAFF,TGTGCCAGCAGCTACCTGACCGGGAACACTGAAGCTTTCTTT
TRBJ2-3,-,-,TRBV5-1,CASSLNLDNTDTQYF,TGCGCCAGCAGCTTGAACCTGGACAACACAGATACGCAGTATTTT
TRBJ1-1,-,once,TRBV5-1,CASSLALTGRRAFF,TGCGCCAGCAGCTTGGCCTTAACAGGGCGGAGAGCTTTCTTT
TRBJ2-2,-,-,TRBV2,CASLRDLRDAGELFF,TGTGCCTCCTTAAGGGACCTCAGGGACGCCGGGGAGCTGTTTTTT
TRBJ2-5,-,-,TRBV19,CASSSYRGGGETQYF,TGTGCCAGTAGTAGTTACAGGGGAGGTGGAGAGACCCAGTACTTC
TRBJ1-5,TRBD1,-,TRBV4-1,CASSRTGGGGNQPQHF,TGCGCCAGCAGCCGAACAGGGGGCGGTGGCAATCAGCCCCAGCATTTT
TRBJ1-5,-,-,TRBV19,CASSPYGGNQPQHF,TGTGCCAGTAGTCCTTACGGGGGCAATCAGCCCCAGCATTTT
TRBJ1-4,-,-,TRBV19,CASSWGGSNEKLFF,TGTGCCAGTAGTTGGGGAGGATCTAATGAAAAACTGTTTTTT
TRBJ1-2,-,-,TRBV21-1,CASSKFIRGPPFGYTF,TGTGCCAGCAGCAAATTCATTAGGGGACCCCCTTTTGGCTACACCTTC
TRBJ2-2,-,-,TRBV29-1,CSVSAGGGDTGELFF,TGCAGCGTGTCGGCCGGGGGCGGGGACACCGGGGAGCTGTTTTTT
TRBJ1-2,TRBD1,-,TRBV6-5,CASSYRTGGADYGYTF,TGTGCCAGCAGTTACAGAACAGGGGGCGCCGACTATGGCTACACCTTC
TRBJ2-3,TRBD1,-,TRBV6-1,CASSGLTGADTQYF,TGTGCCAGCAGTGGGCTTACAGGGGCAGATACGCAGTATTTT
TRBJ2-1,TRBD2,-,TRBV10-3,CAIGRGGSRDEQFF,TGTGCCATCGGACGTGGCGGGAGTCGGGATGAGCAGTTCTTC
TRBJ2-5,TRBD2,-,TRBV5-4,CASSAGGRETQYF,TGTGCCAGCAGCGCGGGGGGCAGAGAGACCCAGTACTTC
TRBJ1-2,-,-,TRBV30,CAWLPGPVYTF,TGTGCCTGGCTACCGGGACCGGTTTACACCTTC
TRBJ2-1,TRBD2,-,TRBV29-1,CSAGLLAGASDEQFF,TGCAGCGCCGGCCTACTAGCGGGAGCCTCGGATGAGCAGTTCTTC
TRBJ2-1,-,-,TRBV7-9,CASSSRGEQFF,TGTGCCAGCAGCTCACGAGGGGAGCAGTTCTTC
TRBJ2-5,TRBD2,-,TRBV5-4,CASSPRSTSGRKTQYF,TGTGCCAGCAGCCCGCGATCGACTAGCGGGAGGAAGACCCAGTACTTC
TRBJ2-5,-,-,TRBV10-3,CAINGVTQETQYF,TGTGCCATCAACGGGGTCACCCAAGAGACCCAGTACTTC
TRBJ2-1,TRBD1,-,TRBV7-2,CASSSDRGSYNEQFF,TGTGCCAGCAGCTCGGACAGGGGTTCCTACAATGAGCAGTTCTTC
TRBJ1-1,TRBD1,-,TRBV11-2,CASSLGTGLLNTEAFF,TGTGCCAGCAGCTTAGGGACAGGACTTTTGAACACTGAAGCTTTCTTT
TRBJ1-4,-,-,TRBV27,CASSGMGNEKLFF,TGTGCCAGCAGTGGAATGGGGAATGAAAAACTGTTTTTT
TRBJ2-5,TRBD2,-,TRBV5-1,CASSPTGTSGRAGETQYF,TGCGCCAGCAGCCCTACCGGGACTAGCGGGAGGGCCGGAGAGACCCAGTACTTC